Given below is one T cell receptor (beta chain) in context. The ends lost 4 bases at V and 9 bases at J; junction bases unmatched: 9. The CDR3 is 15 amino acids. Germline CDR1 reads SGDLS; CDR2 reads YYNGEE. The data were obtained in a study of CD8 T cells in Susac syndrome. A quantity of roughly 0.5 to 1 ug RNA underwent reverse transcription using random hexamers. TCRdb itself ran the immunoSEQ multiplex PCR reads through MiXCR, one entry per CDR3 protein. In the table there are some 200,000 distinct CDR3 sequences, less than 95% of which are singletons. The source material was CD4+ T cells from PBMCs. The V gene is TRBV9, the J gene TRBJ2-1, with 11 nucleotides matching TRBD1. The sequence came from a human donor in good health. The CDR3 nucleotides read TGTGCCAGCAGCTTTGGGACAGGGGGGTACGGTGAGCAGTTCTTC. Encoded protein: CASSFGTGGYGEQFF.